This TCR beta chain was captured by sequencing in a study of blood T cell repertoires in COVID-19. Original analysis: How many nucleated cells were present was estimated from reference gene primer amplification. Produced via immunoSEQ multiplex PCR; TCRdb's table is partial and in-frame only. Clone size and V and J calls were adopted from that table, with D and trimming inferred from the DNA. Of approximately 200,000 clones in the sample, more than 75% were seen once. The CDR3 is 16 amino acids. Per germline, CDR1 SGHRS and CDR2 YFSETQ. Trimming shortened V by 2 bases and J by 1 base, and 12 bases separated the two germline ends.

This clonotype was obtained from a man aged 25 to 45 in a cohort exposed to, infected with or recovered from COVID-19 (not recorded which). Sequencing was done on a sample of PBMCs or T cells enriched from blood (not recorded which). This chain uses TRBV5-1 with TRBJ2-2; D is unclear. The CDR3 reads CASSFLSRLNTGELFF. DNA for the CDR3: TGCGCCAGCAGCTTTTTAAGCCGGTTGAACACCGGGGAGCTGTTTTTT.